This is a list of T cell receptor beta chains from one sample in a study of read filtering for tumor transcriptome and immune sequencing. Each CDR3 protein is one row after TCRdb ran MiXCR on the reads. The sample yields approximately 90,000 distinct CDR3 sequences, under 25% seen once. Sequencing used a population of CD138-negative cells sorted from bone marrow. The receptors were gathered from a donor aged 40 or over with multiple myeloma. Both conserved end residues are part of each CDR3. Each record gives: J gene, V gene, D gene, clone size, CDR3 protein, CDR3 DNA. D genes are given only for firm matches. Size is stated for part of the rows, as once, few or many counts, or as a class when the clone is expanded.

j_gene: TRBJ2-1; v_gene: TRBV6-4; d_gene: NA; abundance: NA; CDR3aa: CANVTRELTVNEQFF; CDR3nt: TGTGCCAACGTTACCAGGGAATTGACAGTTAATGAGCAGTTCTTC
j_gene: TRBJ2-2; v_gene: TRBV19; d_gene: TRBD1; abundance: many; CDR3aa: CASRGTGNTGELFF; CDR3nt: TGTGCCAGTAGGGGGACAGGAAACACCGGGGAGCTGTTTTTT
j_gene: TRBJ2-2; v_gene: TRBV19; d_gene: NA; abundance: NA; CDR3aa: CASNSVSHTGELFF; CDR3nt: TGTGCCAGTAATTCGGTTTCGCACACCGGGGAGCTGTTTTTT
j_gene: TRBJ2-2; v_gene: TRBV2; d_gene: TRBD1; abundance: NA; CDR3aa: CASSGQGGASGELFF; CDR3nt: TGTGCCAGCAGTGGCCAAGGGGGCGCGTCCGGGGAGCTGTTTTTT
j_gene: TRBJ2-5; v_gene: TRBV20-1; d_gene: TRBD2; abundance: NA; CDR3aa: CSADRASGQETQYF; CDR3nt: TGCAGTGCGGATCGGGCTAGCGGGCAAGAGACCCAGTACTTC
j_gene: TRBJ2-5; v_gene: TRBV19; d_gene: NA; abundance: NA; CDR3aa: CASSIRGAEIQYF; CDR3nt: TGTGCCAGTAGTATTCGAGGGGCAGAGATCCAGTACTTC
j_gene: TRBJ2-7; v_gene: TRBV28; d_gene: NA; abundance: many; CDR3aa: CASSFEPGRRGLSYEQYF; CDR3nt: TGTGCCAGCAGTTTTGAGCCGGGTCGCAGGGGACTCTCCTACGAGCAGTACTTC
j_gene: TRBJ2-1; v_gene: TRBV15; d_gene: NA; abundance: NA; CDR3aa: CATSRDRSGLGEQFF; CDR3nt: TGTGCCACCAGCAGAGATCGCTCCGGCCTGGGTGAGCAGTTCTTC
j_gene: TRBJ1-3; v_gene: TRBV10-3; d_gene: NA; abundance: NA; CDR3aa: CAIRNLGNTIYF; CDR3nt: TGTGCCATCAGAAATTTGGGAAACACCATATATTTT
j_gene: TRBJ1-1; v_gene: TRBV2; d_gene: NA; abundance: many; CDR3aa: CATHERGGEAFF; CDR3nt: TGTGCCACCCACGAAAGAGGGGGTGAAGCTTTCTTT
j_gene: TRBJ1-1; v_gene: TRBV7-2; d_gene: TRBD1; abundance: many; CDR3aa: CASSSYQGAGTEAFF; CDR3nt: TGTGCCAGCAGCTCCTACCAGGGGGCGGGGACTGAAGCTTTCTTT
j_gene: TRBJ1-1; v_gene: TRBV28; d_gene: NA; abundance: many; CDR3aa: CASHRNVEAFF; CDR3nt: TGTGCCAGCCACAGGAACGTGGAAGCTTTCTTT
j_gene: TRBJ2-1; v_gene: TRBV7-2; d_gene: NA; abundance: many; CDR3aa: CASSLDPAYNEQFF; CDR3nt: TGTGCCAGCAGCTTAGACCCAGCCTACAATGAGCAGTTCTTC
j_gene: TRBJ2-7; v_gene: TRBV11-2; d_gene: NA; abundance: few; CDR3aa: CASSLNSPYEQYF; CDR3nt: TGTGCCAGCAGCTTGAACAGCCCCTACGAGCAGTACTTC
j_gene: TRBJ2-1; v_gene: TRBV13; d_gene: TRBD2; abundance: many; CDR3aa: CASSPDPVAGASRFF; CDR3nt: TGTGCCAGCAGCCCAGATCCGGTAGCGGGGGCGAGTAGGTTCTTC
j_gene: TRBJ2-2; v_gene: TRBV5-1; d_gene: NA; abundance: few; CDR3aa: CASSLLEGAGELFF; CDR3nt: TGCGCCAGCAGCTTATTAGAGGGGGCCGGGGAGCTGTTTTTT
j_gene: TRBJ1-5; v_gene: TRBV5-1; d_gene: NA; abundance: many; CDR3aa: CASSRGSGNQPQHF; CDR3nt: TGCGCCAGCAGCCGAGGGTCGGGGAACCAGCCCCAGCATTTT
j_gene: TRBJ2-5; v_gene: TRBV20-1; d_gene: TRBD2; abundance: many; CDR3aa: CSARVRRGGGETQYF; CDR3nt: TGCAGTGCTAGAGTTCGACGTGGCGGGGGAGAGACCCAGTACTTC
j_gene: TRBJ2-5; v_gene: TRBV20-1; d_gene: NA; abundance: NA; CDR3aa: CSARPSGLAMGGTQYF; CDR3nt: TGCAGTGCTAGACCATCGGGGCTAGCCATGGGGGGGACCCAGTACTTC
j_gene: TRBJ2-7; v_gene: TRBV6-5; d_gene: TRBD1; abundance: NA; CDR3aa: CASSRNRGERNEQYF; CDR3nt: TGTGCCAGCAGTCGGAACAGGGGAGAGCGTAACGAGCAGTACTTC
j_gene: TRBJ1-1; v_gene: TRBV6-5; d_gene: TRBD1; abundance: many; CDR3aa: CASSRQGSTEAFF; CDR3nt: TGTGCCAGCAGTAGACAGGGTAGCACTGAAGCTTTCTTT
j_gene: TRBJ2-3; v_gene: TRBV28; d_gene: NA; abundance: few; CDR3aa: CASSPPGGTDTQYF; CDR3nt: TGTGCCAGCAGTCCACCCGGGGGCACAGATACGCAGTATTTT
j_gene: TRBJ2-2; v_gene: TRBV29-1; d_gene: NA; abundance: many; CDR3aa: CSVSQNTGELFF; CDR3nt: TGCAGCGTTTCGCAGAACACCGGGGAGCTGTTTTTT
j_gene: TRBJ2-7; v_gene: TRBV12-3/TRBV12-4; d_gene: NA; abundance: NA; CDR3aa: CASSRDGAYEQYF; CDR3nt: TGTGCCAGCAGCCGGGACGGAGCCTACGAGCAGTACTTC
j_gene: TRBJ2-1; v_gene: TRBV20-1; d_gene: NA; abundance: many; CDR3aa: CSARGFYNEQFF; CDR3nt: TGCAGTGCTAGAGGGTTCTACAATGAGCAGTTCTTC
j_gene: TRBJ2-3; v_gene: TRBV28; d_gene: NA; abundance: many; CDR3aa: CASSSLGVGADTQYF; CDR3nt: TGTGCCAGCAGTTCCTTGGGGGTAGGCGCAGATACGCAGTATTTT
j_gene: TRBJ2-5; v_gene: TRBV5-1; d_gene: NA; abundance: many; CDR3aa: CASSLDTGATGTQYF; CDR3nt: TGCGCCAGCAGCTTGGACACAGGAGCCACGGGGACCCAGTACTTC
j_gene: TRBJ2-5; v_gene: TRBV28; d_gene: TRBD1; abundance: many; CDR3aa: CASLDRGPGKETQYF; CDR3nt: TGTGCCAGCCTGGACAGGGGGCCTGGGAAAGAGACCCAGTACTTC
j_gene: TRBJ2-2; v_gene: TRBV9; d_gene: TRBD1; abundance: many; CDR3aa: CASSVVVGGYTGELFF; CDR3nt: TGTGCCAGCAGCGTAGTTGTAGGGGGCTACACCGGGGAGCTGTTTTTT
j_gene: TRBJ2-1; v_gene: TRBV30; d_gene: NA; abundance: many; CDR3aa: CAWAHRGGGNEQFF; CDR3nt: TGTGCCTGGGCCCACAGGGGAGGGGGCAATGAGCAGTTCTTC
j_gene: TRBJ1-5; v_gene: TRBV9; d_gene: NA; abundance: NA; CDR3aa: CASSVGQGNQPQHF; CDR3nt: TGTGCCAGCAGCGTAGGACAGGGCAATCAGCCCCAGCATTTT
j_gene: TRBJ2-7; v_gene: TRBV28; d_gene: NA; abundance: many; CDR3aa: CASTDWNSAYEQYF; CDR3nt: TGTGCCAGCACCGACTGGAATTCTGCCTACGAGCAGTACTTC
j_gene: TRBJ2-3; v_gene: TRBV12-3/TRBV12-4; d_gene: TRBD2; abundance: NA; CDR3aa: CASSRKSGSGGAPTDTQYF; CDR3nt: TGTGCCAGCAGCAGAAAGTCGGGGAGCGGGGGGGCACCCACAGATACGCAGTATTTT
j_gene: TRBJ2-2; v_gene: TRBV6-5; d_gene: NA; abundance: NA; CDR3aa: CASSYLFRYTGELFF; CDR3nt: TGTGCCAGCAGTTACTTGTTTAGATACACCGGGGAGCTGTTTTTT
j_gene: TRBJ1-5; v_gene: TRBV12-3/TRBV12-4; d_gene: TRBD1; abundance: NA; CDR3aa: CASSLVRDRSGSNQPQRF; CDR3nt: TGTGCCAGCAGTTTGGTCCGGGACAGGTCGGGAAGCAATCAGCCCCAGCGTTTT
j_gene: TRBJ1-5; v_gene: TRBV20-1; d_gene: NA; abundance: NA; CDR3aa: CSARQQVWNQPQHF; CDR3nt: TGCAGTGCTAGACAACAGGTGTGGAATCAGCCCCAGCATTTC
j_gene: TRBJ2-5; v_gene: TRBV5-6; d_gene: NA; abundance: NA; CDR3aa: CASSISYSQETQYF; CDR3nt: TGTGCCAGCAGCATAAGTTACAGTCAAGAGACCCAGTACTTC
j_gene: TRBJ2-5; v_gene: TRBV29-1; d_gene: TRBD1; abundance: many; CDR3aa: CSGGDRDETQYF; CDR3nt: TGCAGCGGGGGTGACAGGGACGAGACCCAGTACTTC
j_gene: TRBJ2-3; v_gene: TRBV19; d_gene: NA; abundance: NA; CDR3aa: CASSILGINTDTQYF; CDR3nt: TGTGCCAGTAGTATATTAGGCATCAACACAGATACGCAGTATTTT
j_gene: TRBJ1-1; v_gene: TRBV11-2; d_gene: NA; abundance: NA; CDR3aa: CASSLPGEPFF; CDR3nt: TGTGCCAGCAGTTTACCAGGGGAGCCTTTCTTT
j_gene: TRBJ2-3; v_gene: TRBV7-9; d_gene: NA; abundance: NA; CDR3aa: CASSSAEYTQYF; CDR3nt: TGTGCCAGCAGTTCTGCTGAATATACGCAGTATTTT
j_gene: TRBJ1-6; v_gene: TRBV4-1; d_gene: NA; abundance: many; CDR3aa: CASSPLSSATYNSPLHF; CDR3nt: TGCGCCAGCAGCCCTCTTTCGTCCGCAACCTATAATTCACCCCTCCACTTT
j_gene: TRBJ2-5; v_gene: TRBV7-9; d_gene: NA; abundance: many; CDR3aa: CASSFPRGEETQYF; CDR3nt: TGTGCCAGCAGCTTCCCCAGGGGTGAAGAGACCCAGTACTTC
j_gene: TRBJ1-4; v_gene: TRBV18; d_gene: NA; abundance: NA; CDR3aa: CASSPRTVTNEKLFF; CDR3nt: TGTGCCAGCTCACCAAGGACAGTCACTAACGAAAAACTGTTTTTT
j_gene: TRBJ1-2; v_gene: TRBV7-2; d_gene: TRBD1; abundance: many; CDR3aa: CASSNYRGGSSSNYGYTF; CDR3nt: TGTGCCAGCAGCAACTACAGGGGTGGCAGTTCTTCTAACTATGGCTACACCTTC
j_gene: TRBJ2-7; v_gene: TRBV4-1; d_gene: NA; abundance: many; CDR3aa: CASSQDEGAGYEQYF; CDR3nt: TGCGCCAGCAGCCAAGATGAAGGGGCGGGCTACGAGCAGTACTTC
j_gene: TRBJ2-3; v_gene: TRBV3-1; d_gene: TRBD2; abundance: many; CDR3aa: CASSRGGYTQYF; CDR3nt: TGTGCCAGCAGCCGGGGGGGATATACGCAGTATTTT
j_gene: TRBJ2-5; v_gene: TRBV5-1; d_gene: NA; abundance: NA; CDR3aa: CASSSGGAGETQYF; CDR3nt: TGCGCCAGCAGCTCAGGGGGGGCCGGAGAGACCCAGTACTTC
j_gene: TRBJ2-1; v_gene: TRBV20-1; d_gene: TRBD1; abundance: many; CDR3aa: CSAIPGTGDNEQFF; CDR3nt: TGCAGTGCTATCCCCGGGACAGGGGACAATGAGCAGTTCTTC
j_gene: TRBJ2-2; v_gene: TRBV5-1; d_gene: NA; abundance: many; CDR3aa: CASGEVGELFF; CDR3nt: TGCGCCAGCGGGGAGGTCGGGGAGCTGTTTTTT